The entry below describes one T cell receptor (beta chain). These data are taken from a study of blood T cell repertoires in COVID-19. Study as a whole: Samples of COVID-19 (acute and convalescent) were obtained from the United States, Italy and Spain. In each case, the material was cDNA or gDNA derived from T cells, B-cell-depleted T cells, or PBMCs.

V lost 0 bases, J lost 5 bases, and 11 bases lay in between. This CDR3 has 14 amino acids. The germline CDR1 and CDR2 sequences are SGDLS and YYNGEE. Original handling: Estimated nucleated cell counts came from reference gene primer amplification. The protocol was immunoSEQ multiplex PCR, while the TCRdb copy is restricted to in-frame clones and leaves out a portion. That table gives V, J and clone size, and the DNA gave D and trimming. The sample shows some 130,000 clones, around 89% of them seen only once. This clonotype was obtained from a man between 50 and 59 years old with active or convalescent COVID-19. Sequences were obtained from peripheral blood. V is TRBV9 and J is TRBJ1-2; D uncertain. The CDR3 DNA is TGTGCCAGCAGCGTAGATCTTGCGACTTATGGCTACACCTTC. Translation: CASSVDLATYGYTF.